This passage covers 28 T cell receptor beta chains from one sample sequenced in a study of cytomegalovirus exposure and HLA in healthy donors. The study ran its PCR with 60 Vbeta and 13 Jbeta primers. TCRdb's table, derived via immunoSEQ multiplex PCR, lists solely in-frame clones and lacks some. The sample yields about 140,000 clones, about 80% seen once. Input material: PBMCs. The source of these receptors is a man aged 35-49 years in good health and CMV-seronegative.

The CDR3 DNA reads TGTGCCAGCAGCAAAGGTTCGGGGGAGGGGGGATGCACTGAAGCTTTCTTT. It codes for CASSKGSGEGGCTEAFF. The V and J genes are TRBV21-1 and TRBJ1-1. TRBV21-1 is a listed pseudogene. The CDR3 spans 17 residues.

The chain employs TRBV28 and TRBJ1-1; 7 nucleotides match TRBD1. The germline CDR1 and CDR2 sequences are MDHEN and SYDVKM. The V segment lost 6 bases and the J segment 8 bases; nucleotides outside the gene matches: 6. The CDR3 is made up of 12 amino acids. The CDR3 DNA reads TGTGCCAGCAGCGTTGGACAGGTCGAAGCTTTCTTT. It translates to CASSVGQVEAFF. Variable domain in full (rest from reference TRBV28 and TRBJ1-1): DVKVTQSSRYLVKRTGEKVFLECVQDMDHENMFWYRQDPGLGLRLIYFSYDVKMKEKGDIPEGYSVSREKKERFSLILESASTNQTSMYLCASSVGQVEAFFGQGTRLTVV.

The rearrangement uses TRBV5-5 and TRBJ2-5; 9 positions match TRBD1. The end of the DNA fits TRBJ2-7 better, so the J call may be wrong. CDR1 is SGHKS and CDR2 is YYEKEE in the germline V gene (reference sequence). This CDR3 contains 14 residues. The CDR3 is CASSVGQGSYEQYF. In DNA form, the CDR3 reads TGTGCCAGCAGCGTCGGACAGGGGAGTTACGAGCAGTACTTC.

J is TRBJ2-5 and V is TRBV6-5; 7 bases are shared with TRBD2. The closer fit of TRBJ2-7 to the DNA end suggests the J call may be wrong. The CDR3 extends over 14 amino acids. Germline lookup yields CDR1 MNHEY and CDR2 SVGAGI. CDR3 amino acids: CASSYSGGYYEQYF. CDR3 bases: TGTGCCAGCAGTTACTCGGGAGGGTACTACGAGCAGTACTTC.

The gene calls are TRBV18 and TRBJ1-2; 7 bases are shared with TRBD1. CDR3 length equals 13 residues. The V and J ends lost 3 bases and 7 bases, in that order; junction bases with no gene match: 5. Germline CDR1 reads KGHSH; CDR2 reads LQKENI. In DNA, the CDR3 is TGTGCCAGCTCACCGGACAGGCCCGGTGGCTACACCTTC. It translates to CASSPDRPGGYTF.

The CDR3 protein is CASSSNGGVNTEAFF. CDR3 sequence (DNA): TGTGCCAGCAGCTCTAACGGGGGGGTGAACACTGAAGCTTTCTTT. The V call is TRBV5-6, the J call TRBJ1-1, with D tentatively TRBD1 (5 bases). Germline CDR1 and CDR2: SGHDT and YYEEEE. The CDR3 runs 15 residues. V lost 3 bases to trimming and J lost 0 bases, with 12 bases between them.

The chain carries TRBV21-1 and TRBJ2-5; the table's TRBD2 call for D was not verified on the DNA. TRBV21-1 is tagged as a pseudogene. CDR3 size: 15 residues. Written as DNA, the CDR3 is TGTGCCAGCAGCAATGAGGAGGGGACGCCCGGGACCCAGTACTTC. Its translation: CASSNEEGTPGTQYF.

This rearrangement joins TRBV28 to TRBJ1-1; perhaps TRBD1 as D (5 bases). Trimming shortened V by 4 bases and J by 10 bases, and 16 bases separated the two germline ends. The germline gives CDR1 MDHEN, CDR2 SYDVKM. The CDR3 length is 13 residues. As DNA, the CDR3 is TGTGCCAGCAGTTCAGGGAATCTGGTGTCAGCTTTCTTT. It specifies CASSSGNLVSAFF.

This clone was observed a few times. CDR3 region: CASRRGYEKLFF. The CDR3 nucleotides are TGTGCCAGTAGAAGGGGGTATGAAAAACTGTTTTTT. The V call is TRBV19, the J call TRBJ1-4, with D maybe TRBD1 (6 bases). V was shortened by 6 bases and J by 6 bases, with 8 bases between the two germline ends. Germline V gene lookup returns CDR1 LNHDA and CDR2 SQIVND (reference sequence). The CDR3 sequence is 12 residues long. The full variable domain, rest sourced from reference TRBV19 and TRBJ1-4, is DGGITQSPKYLFRKEGQNVTLSCEQNLNHDAMYWYRQDPGQGLRLIYYSQIVNDFQKGDIAEGYSVSREKKESFPLTVTSAQKNPTAFYLCASRRGYEKLFFGSGTQLSVL.

The chain couples TRBV28 to TRBJ1-1, with 8 bases identical to TRBD1. This CDR3 spans 14 amino acids. V lost 6 bases to trimming and J lost 5 bases; unmatched junction nucleotides: 8. The germline gives CDR1 MDHEN, CDR2 SYDVKM. The CDR3 DNA reads TGTGCCAGCAGACTCGACAGGGGAACAACTGAAGCTTTCTTT. Protein product: CASRLDRGTTEAFF. Complete variable domain (other parts from reference TRBV28 and TRBJ1-1): DVKVTQSSRYLVKRTGEKVFLECVQDMDHENMFWYRQDPGLGLRLIYFSYDVKMKEKGDIPEGYSVSREKKERFSLILESASTNQTSMYLCASRLDRGTTEAFFGQGTRLTVV.

The chain uses TRBV19 and TRBJ2-2; 9 nucleotides agree with TRBD1. The CDR3 is made up of 16 amino acids. The J segment lost 3 bases and the V segment lost 4 bases, leaving 6 bases of the junction unmatched. The germline CDR1 and CDR2 sequences are LNHDA and SQIVND (reference sequence). CDR3 nucleotide sequence: TGTGCCAGTAGTACCCTACGGACAGGGGACACCGGGGAGCTGTTTTTT. Translation: CASSTLRTGDTGELFF.

In its sample, this clone was seen once. The chain carries TRBV9 and TRBJ2-3; D may be TRBD2 (6 bases). Per the germline V gene, CDR1 is SGDLS and CDR2 is YYNGEE. V lost 0 bases and J 2 bases, leaving 7 bases between the germline ends. The CDR3 is 14 amino acids. The CDR3 protein is CASSVGGLTDTQYF. CDR3 sequence (DNA): TGTGCCAGCAGCGTAGGGGGACTCACAGATACGCAGTATTTT.

The V gene is TRBV7-9, the J gene TRBJ2-5, with 9 bases that match TRBD1. The V gene end was trimmed by 2 bases and the J gene end by 4 bases; junction bases not matched to a gene: 2. Looked up from germline, CDR1 is SEHNR and CDR2 is FQNEAQ (reference sequence). The CDR3 length is 14 residues. CDR3 protein: CASSLLQGAETQYF. In DNA, the CDR3 is TGTGCCAGCAGCTTATTACAGGGGGCAGAGACCCAGTACTTC.

The genes are TRBV29-1 and TRBJ1-2; no reliable D call. Between the trimmed V and J ends, which lost 4 bases and 0 bases, there was a span of 12 bases. Per germline, CDR1 SQVTM and CDR2 ANQGSEA. The CDR3 runs to 14 residues. CDR3 sequence reads: CSVVLAVANYGYTF. CDR3 in DNA: TGCAGCGTTGTTCTCGCCGTAGCTAACTATGGCTACACCTTC.

This chain links TRBV27 with TRBJ2-5; the D gene is possibly TRBD2 (6 bases). Per germline, CDR1 MNHEY and CDR2 SMNVEV (reference sequence). Trimming took off 6 bases at V and 2 bases at J, with 13 bases between the two ends. The CDR3 extends over 14 amino acids. CDR3 sequence reads: CASSLIGRQETQYF. Here the CDR3 DNA reads TGTGCCAGCAGCCTAATCGGGAGACAAGAGACCCAGTACTTC.

The rearrangement uses TRBV18 and TRBJ1-4; D gene uncertain. V was pared by 3 bases and J by 5 bases, with 10 bases between. CDR1 is KGHSH and CDR2 is LQKENI in the germline V gene. The CDR3 totals 14 residues. CDR3 residues: CASSPVRWNEKLFF. CDR3 DNA sequence: TGTGCCAGCTCACCGGTCAGGTGGAATGAAAAACTGTTTTTT.

This rearrangement joins TRBV7-2 to TRBJ2-7, with no clear D. Trimming cost V 1 base and J 0 bases, with 10 bases left between them. CDR3 size: 15 residues. Germline assignment: CDR1 SGHTA and CDR2 FQGNSA. CDR3 in amino acids: CASSLEGRLSYEQYF. The DNA for the CDR3 is TGTGCCAGCAGCTTAGAAGGCAGGCTCTCCTACGAGCAGTACTTC.

V gene TRBV9 combines with J gene TRBJ1-1, with unresolved D. Trimming pared 6 bases from V and 3 bases from J, leaving 15 bases between. CDR3 length: 14 residues. Per germline, CDR1 SGDLS and CDR2 YYNGEE. CDR3: CASTFGPGDTEAFF. For the CDR3, the DNA is TGTGCCAGCACCTTCGGGCCCGGGGACACTGAAGCTTTCTTT.

The rearrangement links TRBV6-6 to TRBJ1-5; tentatively, D is TRBD1 (5 bases). The V gene lost 6 bases and the J gene lost 2 bases, with 14 bases spanning the gap. This CDR3 comprises 15 residues. Germline assignment: CDR1 MNHNY and CDR2 SVGAGI (reference sequence). CDR3 DNA sequence: TGTGCCAGCAGGGAGGGGATCCTCGGCAATCAGCCCCAGCATTTT. Translated: CASREGILGNQPQHF.

The rearrangement joins TRBV10-1 to TRBJ2-3; the D is unclear. The V and J ends lost 3 bases and 5 bases respectively, with 15 bases between them. The germline gives CDR1 WNHNN, CDR2 SYGVQD (reference sequence). The length of the CDR3 is 15 residues. The CDR3 DNA sequence: TGCGCCAGCAGTGACCGCAGAACCCCGATAGATACGCAGTATTTT. It codes for CASSDRRTPIDTQYF.

The rearrangement joins TRBV2 to TRBJ1-6; TRBD1 aligns across 9 bases. The CDR3 consists of 16 residues. CDR1 and CDR2 (germline): SNHLY, FYNNEI. The ends lost 6 bases at V and 9 bases at J; junction bases unmatched: 12. The CDR3 DNA follows: TGTGCCAGCAGGGAACAGGGGGCGTCTCTTAGTTCACCCCTCCACTTT. Its translation is CASREQGASLSSPLHF.

This chain links TRBV5-1 with TRBJ1-3, with 8 bases matching TRBD1. V trimming: 4 bases; J trimming: 1 base; junction bases outside the gene matches: 10. Looked up from germline, CDR1 is SGHRS and CDR2 is YFSETQ. The CDR3 is made up of 17 amino acids. CDR3 sequence reads: CASSGQTGAGSGNTIYF. DNA for the CDR3: TGCGCCAGCAGCGGGCAGACAGGGGCAGGGTCTGGAAACACCATATATTTT.

The chain carries TRBV11-2 and TRBJ1-1; D not resolved. Germline CDR1 SGHAT, CDR2 FQNNGV. The CDR3 covers 16 residues. Trimming pared 5 bases from V and 7 bases from J, leaving 23 bases between. Here the CDR3 DNA reads TGTGCCAGCAGCCATCAACATGCCGGGGAGCGGATTGAAGCTTTCTTT. It translates to CASSHQHAGERIEAFF.

The chain recombines TRBV2 with TRBJ2-5; 7 nucleotides agree with TRBD1. Matching the DNA end better, TRBJ2-7 makes the J call doubtful. The CDR3 totals 13 residues. Germline assignment: CDR1 SNHLY and CDR2 FYNNEI. The CDR3 nucleotides read TGTGCCAGCAGCCCCCTTGACAGGGACGAGCAGTACTTC. Translated: CASSPLDRDEQYF.

This chain links TRBV6-5 with TRBJ1-2; D is uncertain. V was clipped by 6 bases and J by 5 bases, with 13 bases between them. Germline V CDR1 and CDR2: MNHEY, SVGAGI. The CDR3 loop spans 13 amino acids. The CDR3 nucleotides are TGTGCCAGCAGCTATTCGGAGCGTTATGGCTACACCTTC. Protein: CASSYSERYGYTF.

CDR3 loop: CASSEAERGNQETQYF. CDR3 sequence (DNA): TGTGCCAGCAGTGAAGCGGAGCGGGGCAACCAAGAGACCCAGTACTTC. The chain uses TRBV2 and TRBJ2-5; TRBD2 matches at 7 bases. CDR3 length equals 16 residues. Germline CDR1 and CDR2: SNHLY and FYNNEI. Unmatched junction bases numbered 4, after V lost 0 bases and J lost 0 bases.

J is TRBJ2-5 and V is TRBV28, with TRBD2 identical over 11 bases. Germline CDR1 reads MDHEN; CDR2 reads SYDVKM. This CDR3 contains 16 residues. Trimming removed 3 bases from V and 4 bases from J; junction bases left unmatched: 7. The CDR3 region has the DNA TGTGCCAGCAGTTTCCGTAGCGGGGGGGTGGTAGAGACCCAGTACTTC. Translated: CASSFRSGGVVETQYF.

The chain couples TRBV7-9 to TRBJ1-2; D remains ambiguous. The CDR3 totals 11 residues. Trimming took off 2 bases at V and 6 bases at J, with 4 bases between the two ends. Looked up from germline, CDR1 is SEHNR and CDR2 is FQNEAQ (reference sequence). The CDR3 region is CASSLSDGYTF. The DNA of the CDR3 is TGTGCCAGCAGCTTATCAGATGGCTACACCTTC.